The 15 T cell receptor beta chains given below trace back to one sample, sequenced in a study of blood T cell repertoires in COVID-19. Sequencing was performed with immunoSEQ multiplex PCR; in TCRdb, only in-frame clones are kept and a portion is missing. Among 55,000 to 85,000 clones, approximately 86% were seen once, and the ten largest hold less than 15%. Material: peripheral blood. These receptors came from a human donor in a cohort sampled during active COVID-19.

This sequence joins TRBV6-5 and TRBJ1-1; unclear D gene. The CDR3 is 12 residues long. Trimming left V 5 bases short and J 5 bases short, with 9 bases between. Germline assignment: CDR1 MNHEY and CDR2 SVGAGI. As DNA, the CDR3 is TGTGCCAGCAGTCCAGGCAGGACTGAAGCTTTCTTT. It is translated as CASSPGRTEAFF.

In nucleotides, the CDR3 is TGTGCTAGTGGTTTGTTCAGACTAGCGGGGCAGGCAGATACGCAGTATTTT. It yields the protein CASGLFRLAGQADTQYF. J is TRBJ2-3 and V is TRBV12-5, with TRBD2 identical over 11 bases. This CDR3 has 17 amino acids. Germline V CDR1 and CDR2: LGHNT, FRNRAP. V shed 2 bases, J shed 4 bases, and the junction held 8 bases outside the gene matches.

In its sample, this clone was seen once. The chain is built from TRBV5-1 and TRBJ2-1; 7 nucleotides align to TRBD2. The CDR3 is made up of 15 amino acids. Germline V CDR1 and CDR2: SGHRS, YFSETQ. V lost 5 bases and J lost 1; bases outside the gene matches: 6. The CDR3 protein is CASRLTSASYNEQFF. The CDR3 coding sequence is TGCGCCAGCAGGCTCACTAGCGCATCCTACAATGAGCAGTTCTTC.

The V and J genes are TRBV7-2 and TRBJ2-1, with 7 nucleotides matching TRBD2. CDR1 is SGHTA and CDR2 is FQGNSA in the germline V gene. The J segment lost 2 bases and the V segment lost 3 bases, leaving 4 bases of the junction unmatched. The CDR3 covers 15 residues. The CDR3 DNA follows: TGTGCCAGCAGCTTCATGACTAGCCCCTACAATGAGCAGTTCTTC. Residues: CASSFMTSPYNEQFF.

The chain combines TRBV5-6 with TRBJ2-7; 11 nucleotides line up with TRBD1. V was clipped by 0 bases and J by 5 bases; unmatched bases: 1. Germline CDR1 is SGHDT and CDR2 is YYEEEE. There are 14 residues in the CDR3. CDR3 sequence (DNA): TGTGCCAGCAGCTTGGGGACAGGGGGCAACGAGCAGTACTTC. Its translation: CASSLGTGGNEQYF.

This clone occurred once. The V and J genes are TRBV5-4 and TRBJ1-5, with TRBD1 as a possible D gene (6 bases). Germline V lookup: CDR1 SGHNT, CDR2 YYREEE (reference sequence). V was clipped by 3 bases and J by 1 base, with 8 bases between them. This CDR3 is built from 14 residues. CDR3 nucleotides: TGTGCCAGCAGCTCCCAGGGGAGCAATCAGCCCCAGCATTTT. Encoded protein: CASSSQGSNQPQHF. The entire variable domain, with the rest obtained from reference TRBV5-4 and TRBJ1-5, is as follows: ETGVTQSPTHLIKTRGQQVTLRCSSQSGHNTVSWYQQALGQGPQFIFQYYREEENGRGNFPPRFSGLQFPNYSSELNVNALELDDSALYLCASSSQGSNQPQHFGDGTRLSIL.

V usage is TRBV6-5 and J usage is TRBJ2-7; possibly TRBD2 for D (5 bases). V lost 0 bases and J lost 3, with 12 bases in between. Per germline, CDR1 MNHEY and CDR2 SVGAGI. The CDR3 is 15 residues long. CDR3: CASSYSKGLNYEQYF. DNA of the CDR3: TGTGCCAGCAGTTACTCGAAAGGACTGAACTACGAGCAGTACTTC.

The CDR3, as DNA: TGTGCCAGCAGCGCACAGGCCGATAATTCACCCCTCCACTTT. Translation gives CASSAQADNSPLHF. The chain recombines TRBV9 with TRBJ1-6, with D tentatively TRBD1 (5 bases). The germline V gene has CDR1 SGDLS and CDR2 YYNGEE. With 3 bases removed from V and 5 bases from J, the gap between germline ends came to 9 bases. The CDR3 totals 14 residues.

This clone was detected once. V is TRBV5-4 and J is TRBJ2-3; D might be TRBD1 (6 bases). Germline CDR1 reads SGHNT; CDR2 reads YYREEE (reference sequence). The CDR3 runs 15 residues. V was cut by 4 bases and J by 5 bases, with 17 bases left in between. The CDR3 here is CASSGGPTGIDTQYF. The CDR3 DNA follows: TGTGCCAGCAGCGGTGGCCCCACAGGGATAGATACGCAGTATTTT.

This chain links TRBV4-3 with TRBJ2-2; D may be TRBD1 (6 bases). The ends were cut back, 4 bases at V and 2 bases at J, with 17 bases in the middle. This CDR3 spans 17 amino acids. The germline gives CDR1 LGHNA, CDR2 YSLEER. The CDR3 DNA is TGCGCCAGCAGCCCCTCCCTTCCAGGGGCCAACACCGGGGAGCTGTTTTTT. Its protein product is CASSPSLPGANTGELFF.

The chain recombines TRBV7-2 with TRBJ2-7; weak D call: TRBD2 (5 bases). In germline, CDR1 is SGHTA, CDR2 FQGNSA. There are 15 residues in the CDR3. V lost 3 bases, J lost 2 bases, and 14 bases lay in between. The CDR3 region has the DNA TGTGCCAGCAGCTTTATGGACGGAGGAGCCTACGAGCAGTACTTC. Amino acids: CASSFMDGGAYEQYF.

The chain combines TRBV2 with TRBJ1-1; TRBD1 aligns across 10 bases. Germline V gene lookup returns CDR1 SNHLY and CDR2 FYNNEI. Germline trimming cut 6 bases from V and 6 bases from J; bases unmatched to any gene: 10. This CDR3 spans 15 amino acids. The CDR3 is CASRATGTGVSEAFF. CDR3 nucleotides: TGTGCCAGCAGAGCAACAGGGACAGGGGTTTCTGAAGCTTTCTTT.

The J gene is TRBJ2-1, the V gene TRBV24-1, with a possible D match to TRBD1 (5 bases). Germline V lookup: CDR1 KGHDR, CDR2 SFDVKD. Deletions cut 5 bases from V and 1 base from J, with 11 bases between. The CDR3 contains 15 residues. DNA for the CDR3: TGTGCCACCAGTGCGCAGGGCCGATCCTACAATGAGCAGTTCTTC. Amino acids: CATSAQGRSYNEQFF.

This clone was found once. In nucleotides, the CDR3 is TGTGCCAGCAGCTTCGAAACTGTGGGGGGGCTTGGAAATGAGCAGTTCTTC. Its translation: CASSFETVGGLGNEQFF. V gene TRBV5-5 combines with J gene TRBJ2-1, with a weak D call TRBD2 (7 bases). Per germline, CDR1 SGHKS and CDR2 YYEKEE (reference sequence). The germline V and J ends were trimmed by 2 bases and 7 bases, with 22 bases remaining between them. The CDR3 length is 17 residues.

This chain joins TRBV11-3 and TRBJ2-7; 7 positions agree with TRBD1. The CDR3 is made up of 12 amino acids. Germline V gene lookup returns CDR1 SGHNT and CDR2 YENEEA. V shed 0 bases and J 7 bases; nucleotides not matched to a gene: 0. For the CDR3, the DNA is TGTGCCAGCAGCTTAGACAGGGGGGAGCAGTACTTC. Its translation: CASSLDRGEQYF.